This T cell receptor beta chain was sequenced during a study of CD8 T cells in Susac syndrome. In the case of this clonotype: No antigen is known for it.

Findings of the study overall: In Susac syndrome, the CD4+ T cell repertoires did not show clonal expansion.

A quantity of roughly 0.5 to 1 ug RNA underwent reverse transcription using random hexamers. TCRdb redid the calling of the immunoSEQ multiplex PCR reads with MiXCR, one entry per CDR3 protein. In the table there are some 150,000 distinct CDR3 sequences, 95% of which are singletons. Germline lookup yields CDR1 SEHNR and CDR2 FQNEAQ (reference sequence). CDR3 length equals 15 residues. With V trimmed by 5 bases and J by 3 bases, 5 bases remained unmatched. Sequencing of TCR beta was carried out in blood CD8+ and CD4+ T cells. Patients with Susac syndrome showed fulfilment of recently defined diagnostic criteria for definite or probable disease.

This chain links TRBV7-9 with TRBJ2-3; 10 bases line up with TRBD1. This receptor was taken from a human donor with Susac syndrome. Sequenced input: CD4+ T cells from PBMCs. The CDR3 loop is CASSPGTGVTDTQYF. The CDR3 DNA reads as TGTGCCAGCAGCCCCGGGACAGGGGTAACAGATACGCAGTATTTT.